This T cell receptor beta chain was sequenced for a study of blood T cell repertoires in COVID-19 (dated by TCRdb to the early 2020s). Study-wide context: Samples covering the acute and convalescent phases of COVID-19 were provided by collaborators in the United States, Italy and Spain. The prospective study material was composed of cDNA or gDNA derived from T cells, B-cell-depleted T cells, or PBMCs. Where available, HLA class I and class II types were obtained from metadata supplied by the sample provider rather than from assay-based typing. Deeply sampled blood TCRbeta repertoires from subjects exposed to, actively infected with, or recovered from COVID-19 were included in the dataset. The samples were drawn from two sources: the first 160 participants of the ongoing ImmuneRACE study, and 1,200 or so subjects contributed by 6 global collaborators. The sample metadata nearly always contained a de-identified subject ID, COVID-19 status, age in years and sex. A freely available public database, intended as a resource for researchers studying the immune response to SARS-CoV-2, is where the repertoires were released.

TCRbeta CDR3 regions were amplified from genomic DNA using the immunoSEQ Assay, a bias-controlled multiplex PCR. The paper's data handling went like this. Within the assay, amplification of reference gene primers was used to estimate how many nucleated cells each sample contained. To quantify the absolute abundance of each unique TCRbeta CDR3 rearrangement, sequence reads were collapsed and filtered. For each sample, productive Simpson clonality was calculated as the square root of Simpson's diversity index across productive rearrangements. This is the immuneACCESS table as TCRdb keeps it, with only in-frame sequences that have V and J called. A part of the clones is gone; compared with another copy, unresolved V genes explain less than half, and the rest is unexplained. V and J calls and clone size are copied from that table; D and trimming were computed from the DNA. Within this sample are over 110,000 clones, with approximately 88% of them counted one time only. Roughly 30% of the sample goes to the ten largest clones.

The collaborating institutions used their own protocols to collect whole blood in K2EDTA tubes. For TCRbeta analysis, collaborators shipped samples in one of three forms: frozen whole blood, isolated PBMCs, or DNA extracted from either of those sample types. The paper as a whole reports these results and caveats: The amount of clinical and demographic metadata varied by source and participant and was provided uncurated.

As to this clone: The antigen it recognizes is unknown. No base qualities exist here, and no much larger clone lies one base off it.

Sequenced: peripheral blood. This clonotype originated in a human donor in a cohort sampled during active COVID-19.

CDR3 region: CASSQKAGGRDTGELFF. The DNA is as follows: TGTGCCAGCAGCCAAAAAGCGGGGGGGCGTGATACCGGGGAGCTGTTTTTT. The chain is made from TRBV4-2 and TRBJ2-2; 10 central nucleotides agree with TRBD2. From a lookup of the germline V gene, CDR1 and CDR2 are LGHNA and YNFKEQ. The CDR3, cysteine through phenylalanine, is 17 amino acids long. The entry retains the CDR3 DNA only, 51 bases that are in frame from base 1. Germline trimming amounts to 2 bases on V and 5 bases on J, with 8 as the count of junction bases outside the gene matches.